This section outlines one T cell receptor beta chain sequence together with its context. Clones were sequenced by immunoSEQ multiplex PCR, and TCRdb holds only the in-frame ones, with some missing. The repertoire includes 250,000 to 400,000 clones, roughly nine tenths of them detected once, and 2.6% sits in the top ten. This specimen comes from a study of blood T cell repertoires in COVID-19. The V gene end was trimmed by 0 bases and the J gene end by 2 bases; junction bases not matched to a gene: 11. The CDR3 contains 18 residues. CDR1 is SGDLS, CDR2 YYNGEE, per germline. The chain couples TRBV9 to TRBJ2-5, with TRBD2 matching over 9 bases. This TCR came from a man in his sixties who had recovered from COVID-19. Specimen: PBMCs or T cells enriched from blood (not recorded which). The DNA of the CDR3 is TGTGCCAGCAGCGTAGGTGTAGCGGGAGCTCTCATGCAAGAGACCCAGTACTTC. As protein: CASSVGVAGALMQETQYF.